A single sample gave rise to the 23 T cell receptor beta chains below, sequenced in a study of post-analysis software for immune sequencing data. Overall study findings and caveats: Patients had higher frequencies than controls of roughly five TRBV segments, including TRBV5-6, TRBV5-1 and TRBV20-1.

For these TCRs, the target antigens are not known. Unique molecular identifiers tagged the TCR beta cDNA libraries. TCRdb fed the PCR reads into MiXCR, producing one record per CDR3 protein. The table shows about half a million distinct CDR3 sequences, with 30% to 40% occurring only once. Sequenced sample: blood. The receptor set was obtained from a girl younger than 18 with multiple sclerosis.

This clonotype has only a few counts. The chain employs TRBV20-1 and TRBJ2-7; 8 nucleotides align to TRBD1. CDR1 and CDR2 (germline): DFQATT, SNEGSKA (reference sequence). The CDR3 runs to 12 residues. The CDR3 is CSADRGTYEQYF. CDR3 DNA: TGCAGCGCTGACAGGGGCACCTACGAGCAGTACTTC.

The rearrangement links TRBV20-1 to TRBJ1-1, with unresolved D. Trimming shortened V by 6 bases and J by 4 bases, and 15 bases separated the two germline ends. CDR1 is DFQATT and CDR2 is SNEGSKA in the germline V gene (reference sequence). The CDR3 contains 13 residues. As DNA, the CDR3 is TGCAGTGCACCGGGAGGGAGAAGCACTGAAGCTTTCTTT. This encodes CSAPGGRSTEAFF.

The table lists this clonotype with a few counts. The V and J genes are TRBV5-1 and TRBJ1-1; D is undetermined. CDR1 SGHRS and CDR2 YFSETQ come from the germline V gene. The CDR3 is 16 amino acids. V was clipped by 0 bases and J by 1 base, with 13 bases between them. CDR3 residues: CASSLGTLNWNTEAFF. The CDR3, as DNA: TGCGCCAGCAGCTTGGGGACTCTTAACTGGAACACTGAAGCTTTCTTT.

This chain connects TRBV29-1 to TRBJ2-1; 14 bases line up with TRBD2. Germline V gene lookup returns CDR1 SQVTM and CDR2 ANQGSEA. Trimming removed 7 bases from V and 9 bases from J; junction bases left unmatched: 8. CDR3 length: 14 residues. The CDR3 DNA sequence: TGCAGCGGGAAGACTAGCGGGGGGGAAAGTGAGCAGTTCTTC. Protein sequence: CSGKTSGGESEQFF.

The chain employs TRBV7-2 and TRBJ1-4; D is unresolved. Trimming cost V 1 base and J 4 bases, with 10 bases left between them. The CDR3 totals 15 residues. Germline-derived CDR1 and CDR2 are SGHTA and FQGNSA. The CDR3 DNA is TGTGCCAGCAGCTTAGGCGGCCGAGATAATGAAAAACTGTTTTTT. It translates to CASSLGGRDNEKLFF.

The CDR3 region has the DNA TGTGCCAGCAGCTTAGACGAGGGCCTCTGGGGCTACACCTTC. This translates into CASSLDEGLWGYTF. The rearrangement links TRBV7-8 to TRBJ1-2; D unclear. The CDR3 has 14 residues. Trimming left V 1 base short and J 8 bases short, with 14 bases between. CDR1 is SGHVS and CDR2 is FQNEAQ in the germline V gene.

This rearrangement joins TRBV20-1 to TRBJ2-3, with D perhaps matching TRBD2 (7 bases). The germline gives CDR1 DFQATT, CDR2 SNEGSKA (reference sequence). The CDR3 contains 15 residues. V lost 3 bases to trimming and J lost 3 bases, with 16 bases between them. CDR3: CSASFEGGWTDTQYF. DNA of the CDR3: TGCAGTGCTAGTTTTGAGGGGGGGTGGACAGATACGCAGTATTTT.

The chain couples TRBV2 to TRBJ1-2; no definite D call. Germline CDR1 SNHLY, CDR2 FYNNEI. The germline V and J ends were trimmed by 7 bases and 3 bases, with 15 bases remaining between them. The CDR3 totals 14 residues. CDR3 residues: CASTDGRNYYGYTF. The DNA of the CDR3 is TGTGCCAGCACTGATGGCAGGAACTACTATGGCTACACCTTC.

This clonotype was detected a few times. The chain couples TRBV11-2 to TRBJ2-1, with 8 bases lining up with TRBD2. The V gene end was trimmed by 5 bases and the J gene end by 2 bases; junction bases not matched to a gene: 5. CDR1 SGHAT and CDR2 FQNNGV come from the germline V gene. The CDR3 covers 15 residues. The CDR3 spells CASSPGGTPYNEQFF. In DNA, the CDR3 is TGTGCCAGCAGCCCGGGGGGGACACCCTACAATGAGCAGTTCTTC.

This clonotype showed up just a few times. The CDR3 loop is CASSQTPVGGLGETQYF. In DNA form, the CDR3 reads TGCGCCAGCAGCCAAACGCCGGTTGGGGGGCTCGGAGAGACCCAGTACTTC. The rearrangement uses TRBV4-1 and TRBJ2-5, with D perhaps being TRBD1 or TRBD2 (6 bases each). The CDR3 covers 17 residues. CDR1 and CDR2 (germline): MGHRA, YSYEKL. V was clipped by 2 bases and J by 4 bases, with 20 bases between them.

This clonotype came up a few times. This chain uses TRBV5-1 with TRBJ2-1; 8 bases are a match to TRBD2. The length of the CDR3 is 16 residues. V dropped 3 bases and J dropped 9; count of bases not matched to a gene: 14. Germline V lookup: CDR1 SGHRS, CDR2 YFSETQ. CDR3: CASSSGMSRGVGEQFF. DNA of the CDR3: TGCGCCAGCAGCTCCGGGATGTCGCGGGGGGTCGGTGAGCAGTTCTTC.

The chain carries TRBV6-5 and TRBJ2-3; 12 bases fit TRBD2. V trimming: 2 bases; J trimming: 4 bases; junction bases outside the gene matches: 4. This CDR3 has 16 amino acids. The germline V gene encodes CDR1 MNHEY and CDR2 SVGAGI. This CDR3 reads CASSYASGGVSDTQYF. In DNA, the CDR3 is TGTGCCAGCAGTTACGCTAGCGGGGGGGTTTCAGATACGCAGTATTTT.

The chain is built from TRBV5-1 and TRBJ2-1; TRBD2 matches 11 bases. With 4 bases clipped from V and 6 bases from J, the junction kept 9 bases outside the gene matches. Germline V lookup: CDR1 SGHRS, CDR2 YFSETQ. There are 16 residues in the CDR3. CDR3 region: CASSREGTSGGNEQFF. The CDR3 nucleotides read TGCGCCAGCAGCCGAGAAGGGACTAGCGGCGGCAATGAGCAGTTCTTC.

The chain carries TRBV7-6 and TRBJ1-6; 7 bases map to TRBD1. The CDR3 loop spans 15 amino acids. Germline V gene sequence: CDR1 SGHVS, CDR2 FNYEAQ. Trimming removed 1 base from V and 6 bases from J; junction bases left unmatched: 3. The CDR3 loop reads CASSLEGTANSPLHF. CDR3 nucleotides: TGTGCCAGCAGCTTAGAAGGGACAGCTAATTCACCCCTCCACTTT.

The sample holds a few counts of this clonotype. The V call is TRBV12-3 or TRBV12-4, the J call TRBJ2-7, with 10 nucleotides matching TRBD2. The J call may be in error: the DNA end matches TRBJ2-5 better. The CDR3 contains 15 residues. The CDR3 is CASSLLAGAGETQYF. CDR3 DNA sequence: TGTGCCAGCAGTTTACTAGCGGGGGCTGGGGAGACCCAGTACTTC.

This clonotype showed up just a few times. The rearrangement links TRBV5-1 to TRBJ1-1; no definite D call. Trimming removed 1 base at V and 1 base at J, with 14 bases between. The CDR3 contains 16 residues. Germline CDR1 and CDR2: SGHRS and YFSETQ. CDR3 in amino acids: CASSLSGIAENTEAFF. The DNA of the CDR3 is TGCGCCAGCAGCTTGTCGGGGATAGCGGAGAACACTGAAGCTTTCTTT.

The chain is built from TRBV12-3 or TRBV12-4 and TRBJ2-5, with a weak D call TRBD2 (7 bases). This CDR3 comprises 16 residues. V gave up 7 bases and J gave up 2 bases, with 20 bases separating them. The CDR3 here is CASTIRDYRDQETQYF. The DNA for the CDR3 is TGTGCCAGCACCATTAGGGACTACAGGGATCAAGAGACCCAGTACTTC.

This clonotype was recorded a few times. The chain uses TRBV7-3 and TRBJ2-5; possible D gene TRBD1, 5 bases. V was clipped by 3 bases and J by 4 bases, with 15 bases between them. Looked up from germline, CDR1 is SGHTA and CDR2 is FQGTGA. This CDR3 comprises 15 residues. The CDR3 loop reads CASSLGIGVGETQYF. CDR3 in DNA: TGTGCCAGCAGCTTGGGGATAGGGGTCGGAGAGACCCAGTACTTC.

This clonotype has just a few counts. The chain carries TRBV5-1 and TRBJ2-1; 11 nucleotides line up with TRBD2. Germline-derived CDR1 and CDR2 are SGHRS and YFSETQ. The V segment lost 2 bases and the J segment 7 bases; nucleotides outside the gene matches: 11. The length of the CDR3 is 17 residues. CDR3 sequence reads: CASSFTLSGGARNEQFF. CDR3 in DNA: TGCGCCAGCAGCTTTACCCTTAGCGGGGGGGCCCGGAATGAGCAGTTCTTC. Complete variable domain (other parts from reference TRBV5-1 and TRBJ2-1): KAGVTQTPRYLIKTRGQQVTLSCSPISGHRSVSWYQQTPGQGLQFLFEYFSETQRNKGNFPGRFSGRQFSNSRSEMNVSTLELGDSALYLCASSFTLSGGARNEQFFGPGTRLTVL.

The chain has TRBV4-1 and TRBJ2-5, with 8 bases that match TRBD2. CDR3 size: 18 residues. Trimming took 3 bases from V and 2 from J; bases not matched to a gene: 14. The germline CDR1 and CDR2 sequences are MGHRA and YSYEKL. The CDR3 loop is CASSHPPLAVGGQETQYF. CDR3 nucleotide sequence: TGCGCCAGCAGCCATCCCCCACTAGCGGTGGGGGGGCAAGAGACCCAGTACTTC.

In its sample, this clonotype was seen a few times. The V call is TRBV29-1, the J call TRBJ1-1, with a weak D call TRBD1 (5 bases). The germline V gene encodes CDR1 SQVTM and CDR2 ANQGSEA. V was trimmed by 2 bases and J by 1 base, leaving 8 bases between them. The CDR3 is 13 amino acids. CDR3 nucleotides: TGCAGCGTTGAAAAGGGGCGGAACACTGAAGCTTTCTTT. As protein: CSVEKGRNTEAFF.

The V and J genes are TRBV5-5 and TRBJ1-2, with TRBD1 as a possible D gene (6 bases). Germline CDR1 SGHKS, CDR2 YYEKEE (reference sequence). V lost 0 bases, J lost 3 bases, and 9 bases lay in between. This CDR3 is built from 14 residues. CDR3 residues: CASSLGGPDYGYTF. In DNA, the CDR3 is TGTGCCAGCAGCTTGGGGGGGCCCGACTATGGCTACACCTTC.

This clonotype was picked up many times. The chain joins TRBV6-1 to TRBJ2-3; D may be TRBD1 (5 bases). This CDR3 is built from 13 residues. V was pared by 6 bases and J by 0 bases, with 7 bases between. The germline gives CDR1 MNHNS, CDR2 SASEGT. This CDR3 is CASRGPSTDTQYF. The CDR3 DNA follows: TGTGCCAGCAGGGGGCCCAGCACAGATACGCAGTATTTT.